Listed below are T cell receptor beta chains from one sample, sequenced in a study of radiation and T cells in renal cell carcinoma. Data came from immunoSEQ multiplex PCR; TCRdb stores just in-frame clones and leaves some out. Of 94,000 or so clones in the sample, under 90% were seen once. The material sequenced was blood, taken from a patient whose treatment included radiotherapy and nephrectomy. The receptors come from a man aged 60-69 years with renal cell carcinoma. Both conserved end residues are part of each CDR3. A D gene is named only where the DNA matches it firmly. Clone size appears in some rows only: once, few, many, or a class for an expanded clone.

d_call j_call clone_size v_call cdr3_aa cdr3_nt
. TRBJ2-7 . TRBV4-1 CASSQGRAYEQYF TGCGCCAGCAGCCAAGGCAGAGCCTACGAGCAGTACTTC
. TRBJ2-5 . TRBV21-1 CASSKVSGTLETQYF TGTGCCAGCAGCAAAGTCTCCGGGACTCTAGAGACCCAGTACTTC
. TRBJ2-3 once TRBV6-1 CASSGEWGTDTQYF TGTGCCAGCAGTGGGGAGTGGGGCACAGATACGCAGTATTTT
. TRBJ2-2 . TRBV5-5 CASTINPTGRRETGELFF TGTGCCAGCACAATCAACCCGACAGGCAGGAGGGAAACCGGGGAGCTGTTTTTT
. TRBJ2-7 . TRBV18 CASSTSSRYEQYF TGTGCCAGCTCGACTAGTAGCCGCTACGAGCAGTACTTC
. TRBJ1-2 . TRBV29-1 CSVDVGAGAIGYTF TGCAGCGTTGATGTGGGCGCGGGAGCGATTGGCTACACCTTC
TRBD1 TRBJ1-1 . TRBV6-6 CASSPWTGGNTEAFF TGTGCCAGCAGTCCTTGGACAGGGGGCAACACTGAAGCTTTCTTT
. TRBJ1-3 . TRBV7-9 CASLQGAGNTIYF TGTGCCAGTTTACAGGGCGCTGGAAACACCATATATTTT
TRBD1 TRBJ2-7 . TRBV5-5 CASSWGTGEFEQYF TGTGCCAGCAGCTGGGGGACAGGGGAGTTCGAGCAGTACTTC
. TRBJ2-2 . TRBV2 CASTFGRNTGELFF TGTGCCAGCACCTTCGGGCGTAACACCGGGGAGCTGTTTTTT
. TRBJ2-1 few TRBV29-1 CSVAAWESYNEQFF TGCAGCGTTGCAGCGTGGGAGTCCTACAATGAGCAGTTCTTC
TRBD2 TRBJ2-7 once TRBV28 CASSYGRAVRTYEQYF TGTGCCAGCAGTTACGGGAGGGCCGTCAGGACCTACGAGCAGTACTTC
. TRBJ2-1 . TRBV7-2 CASSPDGLSYNEQFF TGTGCCAGCAGCCCGGACGGCCTGTCCTACAATGAGCAGTTCTTC
. TRBJ2-3 . TRBV14 CASSLSIADTQYF TGTGCCAGCAGCCTTTCCATAGCAGATACGCAGTATTTT
TRBD2 TRBJ2-5 once TRBV7-7 CASSPGGGRAQEIQYF TGTGCCAGCAGCCCCGGCGGCGGGAGGGCCCAAGAGATCCAGTACTTC
TRBD1 TRBJ1-5 . TRBV29-1 CSVSQGAQGADNQPQHF TGCAGCGTCTCCCAGGGGGCTCAGGGGGCAGACAATCAGCCCCAGCATTTT
. TRBJ2-7 once TRBV2 CASSSWWAPLSADSSYEQYF TGTGCCAGCAGTAGCTGGTGGGCGCCTCTGTCTGCGGATTCGTCCTACGAGCAGTACTTC
TRBD2 TRBJ2-3 . TRBV6-5 CASSRPREEDTQYF TGTGCCAGCAGCCGACCGCGGGAGGAAGATACGCAGTATTTT
TRBD1 TRBJ2-1 . TRBV10-3 CAAQTGQSYNEQFF TGTGCCGCACAGACAGGGCAGTCCTACAATGAGCAGTTCTTC
. TRBJ1-5 . TRBV30 CASSGGSNQPQHF TGTGCCTCCAGCGGGGGTAGCAATCAGCCCCAGCATTTT
. TRBJ2-1 . TRBV25-1 CASSEYRGQGENEQFF TGTGCCAGCAGTGAATATAGAGGTCAGGGCGAGAATGAGCAGTTCTTC
. TRBJ2-1 . TRBV21-1 CASSPYKEQFF TGTGCCAGCAGCCCCTACAAAGAGCAGTTCTTC
TRBD2 TRBJ2-3 . TRBV4-3 CASSHRGEGSGRTTDTQYF TGCGCCAGCAGCCACCGGGGAGAGGGTAGCGGGAGGACCACAGATACGCAGTATTTT
. TRBJ2-5 . TRBV11-2 CASSLEWGAGETQYF TGTGCCAGCAGCTTAGAATGGGGCGCAGGGGAGACCCAGTACTTC
. TRBJ2-7 . TRBV6-5 CASTLPGSYEQYF TGTGCCAGCACCCTTCCGGGGTCCTACGAGCAGTACTTC
. TRBJ1-3 . TRBV6-5 CASLGDGNTIYF TGTGCCAGCCTGGGAGATGGAAACACCATATATTTT
. TRBJ2-1 . TRBV5-6 CASSLESSYSYNEQFF TGTGCCAGCAGCTTGGAGTCAAGCTACTCCTACAATGAGCAGTTCTTC
TRBD1 TRBJ2-1 . TRBV7-9 CASSKYRGVGQFF TGTGCCAGCAGCAAATACAGGGGTGTTGGGCAGTTCTTC
TRBD2 TRBJ2-1 . TRBV27 CASSFGLAVTDEQFF TGTGCCAGCAGTTTCGGACTAGCGGTGACGGATGAGCAGTTCTTC
. TRBJ1-4 . TRBV9 CASSPTVLTNEKLFF TGTGCCAGCAGCCCGACGGTGCTGACTAATGAAAAACTGTTTTTT
. TRBJ2-3 . TRBV10-2 CASSEGGTDTQYF TGCGCCAGCAGTGAGGGTGGAACAGATACGCAGTATTTT
TRBD2 TRBJ2-3 . TRBV4-2 CASSPQAGDTDTQYF TGTGCCAGCAGCCCCCAAGCGGGAGACACAGATACGCAGTATTTT
. TRBJ2-1 . TRBV6-6 CASSYSGRKAGQFF TGTGCCAGCAGTTACTCGGGAAGGAAAGCGGGGCAGTTCTTC
. TRBJ2-4 . TRBV2 CASSEGTENIQYF TGTGCCAGCAGTGAAGGGACAGAAAACATTCAGTACTTC
. TRBJ2-5 once TRBV28 CASSTSYGNQETQYF .
. TRBJ2-2 once TRBV12-5 CASGLTGSTGELFF TGTGCTAGTGGTTTGACAGGAAGTACCGGGGAGCTGTTTTTT
. TRBJ1-2 . TRBV23-1 CASISGRKIYGYTF TGCGCCAGCATTTCCGGACGGAAGATCTATGGCTACACCTTC
. TRBJ2-1 . TRBV27 CASSLMSNSRNEQFF TGTGCCAGCAGTTTAATGTCTAACAGCCGTAATGAGCAGTTCTTC